The clone carrying this TCR beta chain was seen more than once but under ten times. This sample stems from a study of T cells in narcolepsy. Measured with immunoSEQ multiplex PCR; TCRdb has only the in-frame clones, and not every one. The repertoire has approximately 30,000 clones, around 82% of them found once; the top ten carry almost 3.5%. The V and J ends lost 0 bases and 4 bases, in that order; junction bases with no gene match: 3. CDR3 length: 15 amino acids. The germline CDR1 and CDR2 sequences are SGHRS and YFSETQ. The sample consisted of CD45RA- memory CD4+ T cells from PBMCs. This TCR was sampled from a human donor with narcolepsy. The J gene is TRBJ2-1, the V gene TRBV5-1; 8 bases map to TRBD2. CDR3 in amino acids: CASSLGGGLYNEQFF. As DNA, the CDR3 is TGCGCCAGCAGCTTGGGCGGGGGGTTATACAATGAGCAGTTCTTC.